This TCR beta chain was documented in a study of blood T cell repertoires in COVID-19. The overall study: Spain, Italy and the United States supplied samples that represented acute and convalescent COVID-19. T cells, B-cell-depleted T cells, or PBMCs provided the cDNA or gDNA that served as material.

Some clones are missing from TCRdb's copy, which holds only in-frame ones; the method was immunoSEQ multiplex PCR. The sample consists of approximately 130,000 clones, about four fifths of them appearing once. The V gene lost 4 bases and the J gene lost 1 base, with 16 bases spanning the gap. The CDR3 is 16 residues long. From germline, CDR1 is SGHRS and CDR2 YFSETQ. This TCR came from a woman in her fifties or sixties with active or convalescent COVID-19. The gene calls are TRBV5-1 and TRBJ2-3; a possible D gene is TRBD1 (5 bases). Sequencing was done on a sample of peripheral blood. CDR3 loop: CASSPQAGLGTDTQYF. CDR3 in DNA: TGCGCCAGCAGCCCGCAGGCAGGGCTGGGCACAGATACGCAGTATTTT.